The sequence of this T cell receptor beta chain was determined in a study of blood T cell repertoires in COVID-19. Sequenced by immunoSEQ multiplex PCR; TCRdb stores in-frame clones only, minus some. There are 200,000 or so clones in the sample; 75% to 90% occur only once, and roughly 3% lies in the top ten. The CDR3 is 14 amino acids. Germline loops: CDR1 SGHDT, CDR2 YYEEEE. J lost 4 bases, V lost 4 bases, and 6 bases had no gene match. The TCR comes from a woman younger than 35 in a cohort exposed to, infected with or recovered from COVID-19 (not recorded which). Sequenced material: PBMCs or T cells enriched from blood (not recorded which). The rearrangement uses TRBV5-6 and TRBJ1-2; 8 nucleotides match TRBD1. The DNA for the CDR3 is TGTGCCAGCAGCCCCGGACAGGGAGTCTATGGCTACACCTTC. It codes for CASSPGQGVYGYTF. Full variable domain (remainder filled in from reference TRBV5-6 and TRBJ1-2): DAGVTQSPTHLIKTRGQQVTLRCSPKSGHDTVSWYQQALGQGPQFIFQYYEEEERQRGNFPDRFSGHQFPNYSSELNVNALLLGDSALYLCASSPGQGVYGYTFGSGTRLTVV.